What follows are 19 T cell receptor beta chains derived from one specimen sequenced in a study of control samples from healthy donors and cancer patients. TCRdb's table, derived via immunoSEQ multiplex PCR, lists solely in-frame clones and lacks some. This table has 130,000 to 150,000 clones, roughly 94% appearing once. Input material: PBMCs. Receptors originate from a man in his 60s with colorectal cancer.

The chain uses TRBV9 and TRBJ1-1, with a weak D call TRBD1 (5 bases). The CDR3 runs to 18 residues. From germline, CDR1 is SGDLS and CDR2 YYNGEE. Deletions cut 1 base from V and 0 bases from J, with 19 bases between. The CDR3 DNA is TGTGCCAGCAGCGTACGGAGCAGGGCCCCGGTATTGAACACTGAAGCTTTCTTT. Translating gives CASSVRSRAPVLNTEAFF.

The rearrangement uses TRBV9 and TRBJ1-4; TRBD1 aligns across 7 bases. Losses at the gene ends were 0 bases for V and 7 bases for J; bases not matched to a gene: 9. CDR3 length equals 16 residues. Germline CDR1 and CDR2: SGDLS and YYNGEE. As DNA, the CDR3 is TGTGCCAGCAGCGTAGCCGCGGCGCAGGGGGGTGAAAAACTGTTTTTT. Protein sequence: CASSVAAAQGGEKLFF. The variable domain in full, with the rest retrieved from reference TRBV9 and TRBJ1-4, is DSGVTQTPKHLITATGQRVTLRCSPRSGDLSVYWYQQSLDQGLQFLIQYYNGEERAKGNILERFSAQQFPDLHSELNLSSLELGDSALYFCASSVAAAQGGEKLFFGSGTQLSVL.

V usage is TRBV3-1 (or the pseudogene TRBV3-2) and J usage is TRBJ2-7; D is undetermined. This CDR3 is built from 12 residues. Germline V gives CDR1 LGHDT, CDR2 YNNKEL (reference sequence). Trimming took 4 bases from V and 3 from J, leaving 7 bases between them. The chain's CDR3 is CASSRSNYEQYF. CDR3 nucleotide sequence: TGTGCCAGCAGCCGGTCAAACTACGAGCAGTACTTC.

The chain joins TRBV24-1 to TRBJ1-2, with D possibly being TRBD1 (6 bases). Between the trimmed V and J ends, which lost 1 base and 6 bases, there was a span of 14 bases. The CDR3 runs 15 residues. Looked up from germline, CDR1 is KGHDR and CDR2 is SFDVKD. The CDR3 DNA sequence: TGTGCCACCAGTGATTTAGGAAGGGGGTTGGATGGCTACACCTTC. It encodes CATSDLGRGLDGYTF.

This sequence joins TRBV18 and TRBJ2-1; D ambiguous. Per the germline V gene, CDR1 is KGHSH and CDR2 is LQKENI. The CDR3 runs to 13 residues. Trimming removed 0 bases from V and 7 bases from J, with 7 bases in between. The CDR3 protein is CASSPPQMNEQFF. The DNA for the CDR3 is TGTGCCAGCTCACCACCCCAGATGAATGAGCAGTTCTTC. Full variable domain (missing parts from reference TRBV18 and TRBJ2-1): NAGVMQNPRHLVRRRGQEARLRCSPMKGHSHVYWYRQLPEEGLKFMVYLQKENIIDESGMPKERFSAEFPKEGPSILRIQQVVRGDSAAYFCASSPPQMNEQFFGPGTRLTVL.

This chain joins TRBV19 and TRBJ1-2; D is uncertain. Trimming removed 3 bases from V and 2 bases from J, with 7 bases in between. CDR3 size: 13 residues. The germline gives CDR1 LNHDA, CDR2 SQIVND (reference sequence). CDR3 bases: TGTGCCAGTAGTATCAGATTGAACTATGGCTACACCTTC. Translated, it gives CASSIRLNYGYTF.

The J gene is TRBJ2-7, the V gene TRBV10-3; the D is unclear. Germline loops: CDR1 ENHRY, CDR2 SYGVKD. Trimming stripped 0 bases from V and 5 bases from J, with 14 bases between. This CDR3 comprises 15 residues. The CDR3 protein is CAISESVTARDEQYF. CDR3 DNA sequence: TGTGCCATCAGTGAGTCGGTAACTGCCCGGGACGAGCAGTACTTC.

J is TRBJ2-7 and V is TRBV5-1, with 7 bases identical to TRBD1. Germline trimming cut 4 bases from V and 2 bases from J; bases unmatched to any gene: 9. Germline V lookup: CDR1 SGHRS, CDR2 YFSETQ. The CDR3 covers 15 residues. The CDR3, as DNA: TGCGCCAGCAGCACGGCCGGGACAGCGGCCTACGAGCAGTACTTC. Translated, it gives CASSTAGTAAYEQYF. Filled out from reference TRBV5-1 and TRBJ2-7, the complete variable domain reads KAGVTQTPRYLIKTRGQQVTLSCSPISGHRSVSWYQQTPGQGLQFLFEYFSETQRNKGNFPGRFSGRQFSNSRSEMNVSTLELGDSALYLCASSTAGTAAYEQYFGPGTRLTVT.

This chain uses TRBV11-3 with TRBJ2-2; no firm D call. With 0 bases removed from V and 5 bases from J, the gap between germline ends came to 1 base. The CDR3 runs to 12 residues. The germline CDR1 and CDR2 sequences are SGHNT and YENEEA. This CDR3 is CASSLETGELFF. The CDR3 DNA sequence: TGTGCCAGCAGCTTAGAAACCGGGGAGCTGTTTTTT.

Concerning this clone: Within the sample, other DNA sequences also encode this same CDR3. The CDR3, as DNA: TGTGCCAGCAGCACACAGGGGCGGAACACTGAAGCTTTCTTT. As protein: CASSTQGRNTEAFF. The V and J genes are TRBV9 and TRBJ1-1; 7 nucleotides agree with TRBD1. J gave up 1 base and V 4 bases, and 4 bases lay outside the gene matches. The CDR3 spans 14 residues. The germline CDR1 and CDR2 sequences are SGDLS and YYNGEE.

V and J are TRBV5-1 and TRBJ1-2; 8 positions agree with TRBD1. With V trimmed by 0 bases and J by 2 bases, 0 bases remained unmatched. Germline CDR1 is SGHRS and CDR2 is YFSETQ. The CDR3 loop spans 14 amino acids. The CDR3 reads CASSLDRGNYGYTF. CDR3 nucleotides: TGCGCCAGCAGCTTGGACAGGGGGAACTATGGCTACACCTTC.

The genes are TRBV2 and TRBJ2-2; 12 bases are shared with TRBD1. After removal of 8 bases from V and 0 bases from J, the junction contained 7 bases not matched to a gene. The CDR3 sequence is 17 residues long. Germline V gene data show CDR1 as SNHLY and CDR2 as FYNNEI. The CDR3 bases are TGTGCCAGCGCGGGACAGGGGGCTGTCGCGAACACCGGGGAGCTGTTTTTT. Translating it yields CASAGQGAVANTGELFF.

This sequence joins TRBV6-6 and TRBJ2-1, with D perhaps matching TRBD1 (6 bases). Looked up from germline, CDR1 is MNHNY and CDR2 is SVGAGI (reference sequence). This CDR3 is built from 14 residues. Trimming stripped 8 bases from V and 0 bases from J, with 11 bases between. CDR3 nucleotide sequence: TGTGCCAGCCGGACAGACCTCTCCTACAATGAGCAGTTCTTC. Its protein product is CASRTDLSYNEQFF.

This clone was seen a single time. This sequence joins TRBV19 and TRBJ2-3; 7 nucleotides line up with TRBD2. This CDR3 has 14 residues. Germline trimming cut 4 bases from V and 7 bases from J; bases unmatched to any gene: 8. The germline gives CDR1 LNHDA, CDR2 SQIVND (reference sequence). This chain's CDR3 is CASSTRDYRNTQYF. The CDR3 nucleotides are TGTGCCAGTAGTACCCGGGACTATAGAAATACGCAGTATTTT.

The chain employs TRBV1 and TRBJ1-6; the D segment call TRBD1 is taken from the table without a DNA check. TRBV1 is flagged as a pseudogene. The CDR3 consists of 17 residues. CDR3 sequence (DNA): TGCACCAGCAGCCAAGTTCGCAGGGGGTACTTTAATTCACCCCTCCACTTT. Its translation: CTSSQVRRGYFNSPLHF.

The genes are TRBV7-2 and TRBJ1-3, with D tentatively TRBD1 (5 bases). Germline loops: CDR1 SGHTA, CDR2 FQGNSA. The CDR3 is 16 residues long. V was trimmed by 2 bases and J by 4 bases, leaving 15 bases between them. The CDR3 reads CASSLRLGALGNTIYF. CDR3 DNA: TGTGCCAGCAGCTTAAGGCTCGGGGCTCTCGGAAACACCATATATTTT.

The chain combines TRBV10-3 with TRBJ2-2; the match to TRBD2 covers 11 bases. J gave up 4 bases and V 10 bases, and 5 bases lay outside the gene matches. This CDR3 spans 14 amino acids. Germline lookup yields CDR1 ENHRY and CDR2 SYGVKD. CDR3 residues: CASQLAGATGELFF. The CDR3 nucleotides are TGTGCCAGCCAACTAGCGGGGGCCACCGGGGAGCTGTTTTTT.

The rearrangement uses TRBV7-2 and TRBJ1-3; D not resolved. The V and J ends lost 0 bases and 0 bases respectively, with 9 bases between them. The CDR3 runs 16 residues. Germline loops: CDR1 SGHTA, CDR2 FQGNSA. The CDR3 region has the DNA TGTGCCAGCAGCTTAGCTGCCGGACCCTCTGGAAACACCATATATTTT. It encodes CASSLAAGPSGNTIYF. The entire variable domain, with the rest obtained from reference TRBV7-2 and TRBJ1-3, is as follows: GAGVSQSPSNKVTEKGKDVELRCDPISGHTALYWYRQSLGQGLEFLIYFQGNSAPDKSGLPSDRFSAERTGGSVSTLTIQRTQQEDSAVYLCASSLAAGPSGNTIYFGEGSWLTVV.

V gene TRBV11-2 combines with J gene TRBJ2-5; D unresolved. Between the trimmed V and J ends, which lost 4 bases and 5 bases, there was a span of 8 bases. The CDR3 covers 12 residues. The germline CDR1 and CDR2 sequences are SGHAT and FQNNGV. In nucleotides, the CDR3 is TGTGCCAGCAGCTCCCTGGGGGAGACCCAGTACTTC. Its translation is CASSSLGETQYF.